The rows below give T cell receptor beta chains drawn from one sample of a study of cytomegalovirus exposure and HLA in healthy donors. Method: immunoSEQ multiplex PCR; TCRdb's copy keeps in-frame clones and lacks some. The repertoire holds fewer than 90,000 clones, with approximately 95% as singletons. The material sequenced was PBMCs. These TCRs come from a young woman in good health and CMV-seronegative. Both conserved end residues are part of each CDR3. The order of the fields is clone size, J gene, D gene, V gene, CDR3 protein, CDR3 DNA. A D gene is named only where the DNA matches it firmly. Not every row has a clone size; where given, it reads once, few, many or a size class.

once	TRBJ2-7	-	TRBV13	CASSLGPPGSSYEQYF	TGTGCCAGCAGCTTAGGCCCCCCCGGGAGCTCCTACGAGCAGTACTTC
-	TRBJ1-1	TRBD1	TRBV2	CASGGQGAEAFF	TGTGCCAGCGGGGGACAGGGTGCTGAAGCTTTCTTT
-	TRBJ2-7	-	TRBV4-1	CASSQVPGSSYEQYF	TGCGCCAGCAGCCAAGTACCAGGGTCCTCCTACGAGCAGTACTTC
few	TRBJ2-5	-	TRBV6-1	CASSEMYVTSLYQETQYF	TGTGCCAGCAGTGAAATGTATGTAACTAGTTTGTACCAAGAGACCCAGTACTTC
-	TRBJ2-7	TRBD2	TRBV7-9	CASSSIAGAPHEQYF	TGTGCCAGCAGCTCCATAGCGGGAGCGCCCCACGAGCAGTACTTC
-	TRBJ1-1	TRBD1	TRBV2	CASRRTGELAEAFF	TGTGCCAGCAGACGGACAGGGGAGTTGGCTGAAGCTTTCTTT
-	TRBJ1-5	-	TRBV2	CASSPDSRLGYQHF	TGTGCCAGCAGCCCGGACAGCAGGTTAGGTTACCAGCATTTT
-	TRBJ1-1	TRBD1	TRBV13	CASSAGGLGSEAFF	TGTGCCAGCAGCGCAGGGGGGTTGGGGAGTGAAGCTTTCTTT
-	TRBJ1-5	-	TRBV7-9	CASTDGSNQPQHF	TGTGCCAGCACCGACGGGAGCAATCAGCCCCAGCATTTT
-	TRBJ2-7	-	TRBV28	CASSEGYEQYF	TGTGCCAGCAGTGAGGGCTACGAGCAGTACTTC
-	TRBJ2-7	TRBD1	TRBV2	CASSERNRGLVYEQYF	TGTGCCAGCAGTGAGCGAAACAGGGGGCTGGTGTACGAGCAGTACTTC
-	TRBJ2-1	TRBD2	TRBV5-4	CASSLGRGGRVNEQFF	TGTGCCAGCAGCTTGGGGCGGGGGGGCCGTGTAAATGAGCAGTTCTTC
-	TRBJ2-2	TRBD2	TRBV7-8	CASTPGLAGSDTGELFF	TGTGCCAGCACCCCGGGACTAGCGGGGTCGGACACCGGGGAGCTGTTTTTT
-	TRBJ2-2	TRBD1	TRBV19	CASSPRQGSTGELFF	TGTGCCAGTAGTCCCCGACAGGGTAGCACCGGGGAGCTGTTTTTT
-	TRBJ2-1	TRBD2	TRBV6-6	CASSYFLAGSYNEQFF	TGTGCCAGCAGTTACTTCCTAGCGGGTTCCTACAATGAGCAGTTCTTC
-	TRBJ1-2	TRBD1	TRBV7-9	CASSPITGGGYTF	TGTGCCAGCAGCCCTATCACAGGGGGTGGCTACACCTTC
-	TRBJ2-1	-	TRBV10-1	CASSDTGFSYNEQFF	TGCGCCAGCAGTGATACAGGTTTCTCCTACAATGAGCAGTTCTTC
-	TRBJ1-1	-	TRBV30	CAWTEGDRTEAFF	TGTGCCTGGACTGAGGGAGACCGGACTGAAGCTTTCTTT
-	TRBJ1-2	-	TRBV9	CASQANYGYTF	TGTGCCAGCCAGGCTAACTATGGCTACACCTTC
-	TRBJ2-7	-	TRBV10-3	CAISEPTGVDYEQYF	TGTGCCATCAGTGAGCCGACAGGCGTGGACTACGAGCAGTACTTC
-	TRBJ1-1	TRBD1	TRBV2	CASREDRAEAFF	TGTGCCAGCAGGGAGGACAGGGCTGAAGCTTTCTTT
-	TRBJ1-4	-	TRBV2	CASGGALVPKLFF	TGTGCCAGCGGGGGGGCCCTCGTGCCAAAACTGTTTTTT
-	TRBJ2-1	-	TRBV5-4	CASSLVTLGLVYNEQFF	TGTGCCAGCAGCTTGGTAACGTTGGGGCTTGTCTACAATGAGCAGTTCTTC
-	TRBJ2-1	-	TRBV7-9	CASSSGTPNEQFF	TGTGCCAGCAGCTCCGGGACTCCAAATGAGCAGTTCTTC
-	TRBJ2-3	TRBD2	TRBV30	CAWSDGRITDTQYF	TGTGCCTGGAGTGACGGGAGGATCACAGATACGCAGTATTTT
once	TRBJ2-3	-	TRBV28	CASSAVEDTQYF	TGTGCCAGCTCGGCGGTCGAGGATACGCAGTATTTT
-	TRBJ2-1	-	TRBV5-4	CASSPRAAGLYNEQFF	TGTGCCAGCAGCCCCCGGGCAGCGGGTCTATACAATGAGCAGTTCTTC
-	TRBJ2-1	-	TRBV4-1	CASSQDQGGINEQFF	TGCGCCAGCAGCCAAGATCAGGGCGGAATAAATGAGCAGTTCTTC
-	TRBJ2-1	TRBD2	TRBV5-5	CASSPGRLAGYNEQFF	TGTGCCAGCAGCCCCGGCCGGCTAGCGGGCTACAATGAGCAGTTCTTC
-	TRBJ1-2	-	TRBV5-4	CASSPASTVNYGYTF	TGTGCCAGCAGCCCCGCCTCGACAGTCAACTATGGCTACACCTTC
-	TRBJ2-2	TRBD2	TRBV2	CASSMSGIDGELFF	TGTGCCAGCAGCATGAGCGGGATTGATGGGGAGCTGTTTTTT
-	TRBJ1-1	-	TRBV4-2	CASSPQGMVVNTEAFF	TGTGCCAGCAGCCCACAGGGTATGGTGGTGAACACTGAAGCTTTCTTT
once	TRBJ1-2	-	TRBV30	CAWRGRGSANYGYTF	TGTGCCTGGAGAGGGAGAGGGTCAGCTAACTATGGCTACACCTTC
-	TRBJ2-7	-	TRBV7-8	CASSFRPGQQTGEQYF	TGTGCCAGCAGCTTCCGACCGGGACAACAAACGGGGGAGCAGTACTTC
-	TRBJ2-1	TRBD2	TRBV27	CASSFFPSGLANNEQFF	TGTGCCAGCAGTTTCTTCCCCTCGGGACTAGCCAACAATGAGCAGTTCTTC
-	TRBJ1-6	TRBD1	TRBV4-1	CASSLYTSGQGNSPLHF	TGCGCCAGCAGCCTATACACGTCGGGACAGGGTAATTCACCCCTCCACTTT
once	TRBJ2-2	-	TRBV29-1	CSVDDSNTGELFF	TGCAGCGTCGACGACAGTAACACCGGGGAGCTGTTTTTT
-	TRBJ1-4	TRBD1	TRBV7-9	CASRNGTDGPKKLFF	TGTGCCAGCAGAAACGGGACAGATGGCCCTAAGAAACTGTTTTTT
-	TRBJ2-7	-	TRBV28	CASSLEWTVQYF	TGTGCCAGCAGTTTAGAATGGACAGTGCAGTACTTC
-	TRBJ2-3	TRBD1	TRBV19	CASSMDRGQVGTDTQYF	TGTGCCAGTAGTATGGACAGGGGGCAGGTAGGCACAGATACGCAGTATTTT
-	TRBJ2-1	-	TRBV30	CAWGPGQGVNEQFF	TGTGCCTGGGGGCCTGGGCAGGGCGTTAATGAGCAGTTCTTC
-	TRBJ1-3	TRBD1	TRBV6-5	CASSGDRGYTIYF	TGTGCCAGCAGTGGGGACAGGGGTTACACCATATATTTT
-	TRBJ2-1	-	TRBV6-4	CASSLSGSYNEQFF	TGTGCCAGCAGCCTTAGCGGCTCCTACAATGAGCAGTTCTTC
-	TRBJ1-5	-	TRBV19	CASYNPGGGRIQPQHF	TGTGCCTCGTATAACCCCGGGGGAGGAAGAATTCAGCCCCAGCATTTT
once	TRBJ2-5	-	TRBV7-8	CASAWARGGDQETQYF	TGTGCCAGCGCGTGGGCAAGGGGGGGGGACCAAGAGACCCAGTACTTC
once	TRBJ2-6	TRBD2	TRBV19	CASSIKPSGRVSGANVLTF	TGTGCCAGTAGTATAAAACCTAGCGGGAGGGTTTCTGGGGCCAACGTCCTGACTTTC
-	TRBJ2-1	TRBD2	TRBV15	CATTAGDEQFF	TGTGCCACCACTGCGGGAGATGAGCAGTTCTTC
-	TRBJ1-5	TRBD1	TRBV28	CASRPTGGLSNQPQHF	TGTGCCAGCAGGCCGACAGGGGGCTTAAGCAATCAGCCCCAGCATTTT
-	TRBJ2-1	TRBD2	TRBV6-5	CASKLAGPYNEQFF	TGTGCCAGCAAACTAGCGGGCCCCTACAATGAGCAGTTCTTC
once	TRBJ1-2	-	TRBV28	CASSPQGFDDLDGYTF	TGTGCCAGCAGCCCCCAGGGGTTTGATGATCTTGATGGCTACACCTTC
once	TRBJ2-7	TRBD1	TRBV11-3	CASSDSPRGYEQYF	TGTGCCAGCAGCGACTCGCCCAGGGGGTACGAGCAGTACTTC
once	TRBJ1-2	-	TRBV4-3	CASTRDYGYTF	TGCGCCAGCACGAGGGACTATGGCTACACCTTC
-	TRBJ2-3	TRBD2	TRBV11-3	CASSSPIAGPSTDTQYF	TGTGCCAGCAGCTCACCCATAGCGGGTCCTAGCACAGATACGCAGTATTTT
-	TRBJ2-1	-	TRBV7-6	CASSLSPSSYNEQFF	TGTGCCAGCAGCTTAAGCCCTAGCTCCTACAATGAGCAGTTCTTC
-	TRBJ1-1	-	TRBV2	CASRWGASTNTEAFF	TGTGCCAGTAGGTGGGGAGCCAGCACGAACACTGAAGCTTTCTTT